This record concerns one T cell receptor (beta chain) sequence. No antigen is known for it. The data were taken from a study of T cell clonotyping in hematopoietic cell transplantation. Whole-study findings and limits: Graft donor and pretransplant recipient Inverse Simpson Index values predicted broader posttransplant TCR diversity. Pathologically expanded recipient clonotypes increased progressively from day 30 to day 180 as diversity fell.

Germline loops: CDR1 GTSNPN, CDR2 SVGIG (reference sequence). Trimming took 3 bases from V and 5 from J, leaving 10 bases between them. The CDR3 consists of 12 residues. Libraries were prepared by immunoSEQ multiplex PCR; TCRdb keeps only in-frame clonotypes and omits some of them. The sample shows around 16,000 clones, 90% of them seen only once. Sequencing was carried out using peripheral blood mononuclear cells. The J gene is TRBJ2-5, the V gene TRBV30, with D perhaps matching TRBD2 (6 bases). The clonotype comes from a man between 45 and 60 years old in good health. Some clones in this sample may be carry-over from other donors' samples. CDR3 residues: CAWRGLLETQYF. In nucleotides, the CDR3 is TGTGCCTGGAGAGGACTATTGGAGACCCAGTACTTC.